What follows describes a single T cell receptor (beta chain). This clonotype has a handful of counts. What this receptor recognizes is not known. Base qualities are missing; no much larger clone stands one base away. The sample comes from a study of T cell repertoires in cytomegalovirus infection (dated by TCRdb to about 2019). With respect to the entire study: Donor HLA type was relevant to the analysis, because carriage of CMV infection together with the matching HLA type was indicated by public TCR beta signatures. What the research found in general, with its limitations: The ex vivo response was dominated by HLA-C-restricted CMV-specific TCR beta clonotypes, which also provided the single most frequent clonotype in two of eight donors. Carriers of CMV infection plus the relevant HLA type were discriminated by the cumulative frequency of public TCR beta family members in the study cohort and in an independent roughly 320-donor cohort.

Trimming removed 0 bases from V and 7 bases from J; the gene matches leave 5 bases unexplained. The germline V gene encodes CDR1 MNHNS and CDR2 SASEGT. The CDR3, from cysteine to phenylalanine, totals 15 residues. The sequence is cut down to CDR3 DNA, 45 bases in frame from base 1. TCRdb lists the instrument as Illumina HiSeq 1500. TCRdb cleaned the public reads at Q25 with fastp, built clones with MiXCR and kept in-frame beta chains. Rows are combined by CDR3 protein, so each entry shows the most common genes and DNA. The sample contains around 740,000 distinct CDR3 sequences, 35% of them found a single time. The ten biggest clones cover around 2.8% of the sample.

Input material: PBMCs. The receptor's source is a human donor in good health (CMV status not recorded). Some clones in this sample may be carry-over from other donors' samples. This sequence uses TRBV6-1 and TRBJ2-2, with 7 junctional bases fitting TRBD2. The CDR3 amino acid sequence is: CASSEARQRGGELFF. The nucleotide sequence is TGTGCCAGCAGTGAAGCGCGGCAGCGGGGCGGGGAGCTGTTTTTT.